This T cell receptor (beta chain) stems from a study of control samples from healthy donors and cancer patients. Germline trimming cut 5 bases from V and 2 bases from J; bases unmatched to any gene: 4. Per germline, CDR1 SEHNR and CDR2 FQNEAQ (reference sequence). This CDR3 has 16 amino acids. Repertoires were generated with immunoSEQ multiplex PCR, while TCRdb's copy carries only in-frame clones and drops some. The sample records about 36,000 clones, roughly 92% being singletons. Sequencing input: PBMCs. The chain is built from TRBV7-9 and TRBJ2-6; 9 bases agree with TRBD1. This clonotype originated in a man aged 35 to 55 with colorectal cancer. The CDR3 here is CASSLWTGAGANVLTF. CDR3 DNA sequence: TGTGCCAGCAGCCTGTGGACAGGGGCTGGGGCCAACGTCCTGACTTTC.